The present TCR beta chain was sequenced within a study of blood T cell repertoires in COVID-19. This CDR3 is built from 16 residues. Looked up from germline, CDR1 is LGHDT and CDR2 is YNNKEL (reference sequence). The V end was cut by 4 bases, the J end by 4 bases, with 17 bases between. In the original analysis: By means of reference gene primer amplification, nucleated cell counts were estimated. Sequencing used immunoSEQ multiplex PCR; TCRdb keeps in-frame clones, though not all of them. V and J calls and clone size are those listed in that table; D and trimming were worked out from the DNA. This sample yields roughly 71,000 clones, of which 85% are seen a single time; approximately 25% belongs to the top ten.

What was sequenced was peripheral blood. V usage is TRBV3-1 (or the pseudogene TRBV3-2) and J usage is TRBJ2-1; D gene ambiguous. The sequence was collected from a man in his forties or fifties with acute or convalescent COVID-19. The CDR3 loop reads CASSPTTPIGYNEQFF. The CDR3 bases are TGTGCCAGCAGCCCGACGACTCCAATCGGGTACAATGAGCAGTTCTTC.